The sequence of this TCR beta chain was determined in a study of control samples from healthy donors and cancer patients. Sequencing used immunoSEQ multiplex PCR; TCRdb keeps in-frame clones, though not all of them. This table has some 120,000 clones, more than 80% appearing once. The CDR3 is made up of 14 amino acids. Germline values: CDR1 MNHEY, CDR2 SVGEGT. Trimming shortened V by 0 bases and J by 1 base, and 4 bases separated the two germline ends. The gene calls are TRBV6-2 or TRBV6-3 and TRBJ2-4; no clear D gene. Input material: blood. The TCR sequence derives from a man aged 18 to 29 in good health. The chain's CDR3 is CASSYSPAKNIQYF. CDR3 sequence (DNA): TGTGCCAGCAGTTACTCTCCGGCCAAAAACATTCAGTACTTC.